The 10 T cell receptor beta chains listed next were all sequenced from one sample in a study of cytomegalovirus exposure and HLA in healthy donors. The PCR contained 60 Vbeta and 13 Jbeta primers. Only in-frame clones appear in the TCRdb table, and some are missing; sequencing was by immunoSEQ multiplex PCR. The sample shows 250,000 to 350,000 clones, more than 80% of them seen only once. The sequenced material came from PBMCs. All receptors derive from a man aged 40-55 years in good health and CMV-seropositive.

The genes are TRBV7-9 and TRBJ1-1, with D possibly being TRBD1 (5 bases). CDR1 is SEHNR, CDR2 FQNEAQ, per germline (reference sequence). The length of the CDR3 is 17 residues. The V and J ends lost 5 bases and 3 bases respectively, with 22 bases between them. DNA of the CDR3: TGTGCCAGCAGCCAAAGCTGGTGGCAGGGAGGTCACACTGAAGCTTTCTTT. The encoded protein is CASSQSWWQGGHTEAFF.

The V and J genes are TRBV4-1 and TRBJ2-5; 8 bases line up with TRBD1. This CDR3 contains 15 residues. From germline, CDR1 is MGHRA and CDR2 YSYEKL. Trimming took 4 bases from V and 2 from J; bases not matched to a gene: 6. CDR3 nucleotides: TGCGCCAGCAGCCCGACAGGGGCACGACAAGAGACCCAGTACTTC. Protein sequence: CASSPTGARQETQYF.

Only a few counts were recorded for this clone. Additional DNA sequences in this sample encode the identical CDR3. V is TRBV7-9 and J is TRBJ1-1; D gene unclear. Trimming cost V 1 base and J 1 base, with 7 bases left between them. Germline V gives CDR1 SEHNR, CDR2 FQNEAQ (reference sequence). The CDR3 sequence is 14 residues long. The DNA of the CDR3 is TGTGCCAGCAGCTTAGGTACGGGGAACACTGAAGCTTTCTTT. Its translation is CASSLGTGNTEAFF. Using reference TRBV7-9 and TRBJ1-1 for the parts outside the CDR3, the full variable domain is DTGVSQNPRHKITKRGQNVTFRCDPISEHNRLYWYRQTLGQGPEFLTYFQNEAQLEKSRLLSDRFSAERPKGSFSTLEIQRTEQGDSAMYLCASSLGTGNTEAFFGQGTRLTVV.

This clone was seen a single time. The V and J genes are TRBV29-1 and TRBJ2-7; 10 positions match TRBD1. The trim removed 7 bases at V and 4 bases at J, leaving 1 base unmatched. CDR3 length: 11 residues. The germline V gene encodes CDR1 SQVTM and CDR2 ANQGSEA. The CDR3 DNA reads as TGCAGCGCGGGACAGGGGTACGAGCAGTACTTC. As protein: CSAGQGYEQYF.

The V gene is TRBV14, the J gene TRBJ2-3, with TRBD1 matching 7 bases. CDR3 length equals 14 residues. Germline V gene data show CDR1 as SGHDN and CDR2 as FVKESK. The V and J ends lost 5 bases and 0 bases, in that order; junction bases with no gene match: 2. The CDR3 DNA reads as TGTGCCAGCAGCTGGACAGGTAGCACAGATACGCAGTATTTT. Amino acid sequence: CASSWTGSTDTQYF.

V gene TRBV28 combines with J gene TRBJ1-2; D gene uncertain. Trimming removed 6 bases at V and 4 bases at J, with 18 bases between. This CDR3 spans 15 amino acids. CDR1 is MDHEN, CDR2 SYDVKM, per germline. CDR3 loop: CASSETSRSSYGYTF. The CDR3 region has the DNA TGTGCCAGCAGCGAAACCTCGCGTAGTAGCTATGGCTACACCTTC.

The gene calls are TRBV18 and TRBJ2-2; no firm D call. CDR3 length: 15 residues. V dropped 0 bases and J dropped 0 bases, with 5 bases sitting between them. Germline CDR1 KGHSH, CDR2 LQKENI. CDR3 in DNA: TGTGCCAGCTCACCACCGATAGCGAACACCGGGGAGCTGTTTTTT. It specifies CASSPPIANTGELFF.

This chain connects TRBV5-8 to TRBJ2-1; D is perhaps TRBD1 (6 bases). Trimming stripped 4 bases from V and 9 bases from J, with 17 bases between. This CDR3 region has 14 residues. CDR1 is SGHTS and CDR2 is YDEGEE in the germline V gene. CDR3 DNA sequence: TGTGCCAGCAGCCGGGGACACATATGGAGTGAGCAGTTCTTC. Protein: CASSRGHIWSEQFF.

The chain has TRBV28 and TRBJ2-1; 11 nucleotides align to TRBD2. The V and J ends lost 6 bases and 9 bases, in that order; junction bases with no gene match: 13. The CDR3 loop spans 16 amino acids. Per the germline V gene, CDR1 is MDHEN and CDR2 is SYDVKM. CDR3: CASRRSGTSGQGEQFF. In nucleotides, the CDR3 is TGTGCCAGCAGGAGATCCGGGACTAGCGGCCAGGGTGAGCAGTTCTTC.

This sequence joins TRBV28 and TRBJ2-1; no clear D. This CDR3 contains 13 residues. V lost 6 bases to trimming and J lost 9 bases, with 15 bases between them. CDR1 and CDR2 (germline): MDHEN, SYDVKM. The CDR3 DNA reads TGTGCCAGCAGCCTCCTGGCCCCCGCTGAGCAGTTCTTC. This gives the protein CASSLLAPAEQFF. Together with reference TRBV28 and TRBJ2-1, the CDR3 gives the full variable domain: DVKVTQSSRYLVKRTGEKVFLECVQDMDHENMFWYRQDPGLGLRLIYFSYDVKMKEKGDIPEGYSVSREKKERFSLILESASTNQTSMYLCASSLLAPAEQFFGPGTRLTVL.